This T cell receptor (beta chain) was recorded in a study of blood T cell repertoires in COVID-19. Study at large: Acute and convalescent COVID-19 specimens originated in the United States, Italy and Spain. PBMCs, B-cell-depleted T cells, or T cells provided the cDNA or gDNA that made up the material.

During active infection, Seattle patients enrolled and were then monitored through disease. This CDR3 is 16 amino acids long. With 1 base removed from V and 2 bases from J, the gap between germline ends came to 12 bases. From germline, CDR1 is MGHRA and CDR2 YSYEKL. Authors' data handling: Amplification of reference gene primers provided the estimated nucleated cell counts. Produced via immunoSEQ multiplex PCR; TCRdb's table is partial and in-frame only. The V and J calls and clone size come from that table; D and trimming were worked out from the DNA. Here the sample spans under 110,000 clones, approximately 80% being singletons.

Sequencing used peripheral blood. The chain has TRBV4-1 and TRBJ1-3; D is possibly TRBD1 (6 bases). This TCR was recovered from an older man with COVID-19, enrolled during active disease. CDR3 coding DNA: TGCGCCAGCAGCCAAGCCACAGGGCAGGCTGGAAACACCATATATTTT. Translated, it gives CASSQATGQAGNTIYF.